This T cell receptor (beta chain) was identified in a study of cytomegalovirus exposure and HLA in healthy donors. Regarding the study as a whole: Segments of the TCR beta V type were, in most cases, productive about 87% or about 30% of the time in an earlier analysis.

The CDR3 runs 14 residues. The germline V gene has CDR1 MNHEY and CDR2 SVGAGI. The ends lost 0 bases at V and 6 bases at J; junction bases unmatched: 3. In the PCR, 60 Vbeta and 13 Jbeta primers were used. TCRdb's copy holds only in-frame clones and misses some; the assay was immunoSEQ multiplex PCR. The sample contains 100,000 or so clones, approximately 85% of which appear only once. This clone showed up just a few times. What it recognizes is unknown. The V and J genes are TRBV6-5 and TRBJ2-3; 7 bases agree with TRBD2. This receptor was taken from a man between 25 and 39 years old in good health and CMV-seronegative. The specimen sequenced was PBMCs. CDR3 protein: CASSYSGEGDTQYF. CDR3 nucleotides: TGTGCCAGCAGTTACTCGGGGGAGGGCGATACGCAGTATTTT.